The clone carrying this T cell receptor beta chain was seen more than once but under ten times. The assay was immunoSEQ multiplex PCR, and TCRdb's table has in-frame clones only and misses some. The table has roughly 64,000 clones, roughly 81% seen once. V lost 1 base, J lost 3 bases, and 12 bases stayed unmatched. Germline V gene lookup returns CDR1 SGHDT and CDR2 YYEEEE. CDR3 length: 19 amino acids. The data belong to a study of OX40 agonist ivuxolimab in advanced cancers. The sample here was CD4+ or CD8+ T cells sorted from blood, taken in a trial of the OX40 agonist ivuxolimab. The rearrangement uses TRBV5-6 and TRBJ2-6; TRBD1 matches 8 bases. The sequence was collected from an adult with an advanced solid tumor such as melanoma, head and neck, liver or kidney cancer. The CDR3 protein is CASSLRSTGGGGGANVLTF. In nucleotides, the CDR3 is TGTGCCAGCAGCTTGAGGTCTACAGGGGGAGGAGGTGGGGCCAACGTCCTGACTTTC.